Below, 16 T cell receptor beta chains from the same sample are listed, as sequenced in a study of CD8+CD57+ T cells in acquired aplastic anemia (dated by TCRdb to the late 2010s). TCRdb lists the instrument as Illumina HiSeq 2000. Genomic DNA was used as template for profiling of TCR beta VDJ combinations and CDR3 sequences. The public reads were reprocessed in TCRdb via fastp at Q25 and MiXCR, keeping in-frame beta chains. Each record represents a unique CDR3 protein, reported with the most common genes and DNA among its rows. The sample table records about 200,000 distinct CDR3 sequences; 60% to 80% of these occur just once. The ten largest clones add up to roughly 62% of the sample. The patients picked for sequencing were ones in whom flow cytometry had shown an expansion of CD8+CD57+ cells. The source material was sorted CD4+, CD8+, or CD8+CD57+ T cells (not recorded which) from PBMCs. Receptors were obtained from a human donor with aplastic anemia.

This clonotype was found a few times. This rearrangement joins TRBV19 to TRBJ2-5, with a weak D call TRBD2 (5 bases). Trimming cost V 2 bases and J 2 bases, with 9 bases left between them. From germline, CDR1 is LNHDA and CDR2 SQIVND (reference sequence). This CDR3 comprises 14 residues. CDR3 protein: CASSIHGDQETQYF. CDR3 in DNA: TGTGCCAGTAGTATACACGGGGATCAAGAGACCCAGTACTTC.

The rearrangement uses TRBV5-1 and TRBJ1-1, with D uncertain. Between the trimmed V and J ends, which lost 2 bases and 6 bases, there was a span of 11 bases. Germline V CDR1 and CDR2: SGHRS, YFSETQ. The CDR3 consists of 13 residues. Here the CDR3 reads CASSFLVGAEAFF. CDR3 nucleotide sequence: TGCGCCAGCAGCTTCTTGGTTGGGGCTGAAGCTTTCTTT.

The V gene is TRBV7-9, the J gene TRBJ2-5; weak D call: TRBD1 (5 bases). CDR1 is SEHNR, CDR2 FQNEAQ, per germline (reference sequence). The V gene lost 1 base and the J gene lost 4 bases, with 10 bases spanning the gap. CDR3 length: 14 amino acids. CDR3 in amino acids: CASSLEWQGETQYF. The CDR3 DNA follows: TGTGCCAGCAGCTTAGAGTGGCAGGGAGAGACCCAGTACTTC.

In this sample, this clonotype turned up a few times. J is TRBJ2-1 and V is TRBV10-3; D remains unclear. Germline V lookup: CDR1 ENHRY, CDR2 SYGVKD. The CDR3 has 13 residues. Trimming stripped 11 bases from V and 7 bases from J, with 18 bases between. The CDR3 coding sequence is TGTGCCGCCCGAAACACCCCGGGTAATGAGCAGTTCTTC. Amino acid sequence: CAARNTPGNEQFF.

The V gene is TRBV29-1, the J gene TRBJ1-2; 8 bases align to TRBD1. V lost 7 bases and J lost 7; bases outside the gene matches: 23. The CDR3 covers 17 residues. Germline lookup yields CDR1 SQVTM and CDR2 ANQGSEA. The CDR3 DNA reads as TGCAGCGCCGGCGGTGTCAACGGCACAGGGGGATTAGCTGGCTACACCTTC. Amino acid sequence: CSAGGVNGTGGLAGYTF.

The chain couples TRBV24-1 to TRBJ2-3; weak D call: TRBD2 (5 bases). The CDR3 runs to 18 residues. V lost 8 bases to trimming and J lost 4 bases, with 27 bases between them. Looked up from germline, CDR1 is KGHDR and CDR2 is SFDVKD. CDR3 sequence: CATTTQQKVTRLADTQYF. The CDR3 DNA reads TGTGCCACCACCACCCAGCAAAAGGTAACTAGGCTAGCAGATACGCAGTATTTT.

This clonotype was detected only once. V is TRBV2 and J is TRBJ1-1; the match to TRBD1 covers 11 bases. CDR1 is SNHLY and CDR2 is FYNNEI in the germline V gene. The V gene end was trimmed by 4 bases and the J gene end by 11 bases; junction bases not matched to a gene: 9. The CDR3 covers 14 residues. The CDR3 reads CASSVTGQGGFAFF. CDR3 nucleotide sequence: TGTGCCAGCAGTGTAACGGGACAGGGGGGATTTGCTTTCTTT.

The V call is TRBV5-1, the J call TRBJ2-1; no reliable D call. The germline gives CDR1 SGHRS, CDR2 YFSETQ. The germline V and J ends were trimmed by 2 bases and 0 bases, with 6 bases remaining between them. The CDR3 runs to 14 residues. CDR3 sequence (DNA): TGCGCCAGCAGCTTCGACAACTCCTACAATGAGCAGTTCTTC. Protein: CASSFDNSYNEQFF. The full variable domain, its missing parts supplied by reference TRBV5-1 and TRBJ2-1, is KAGVTQTPRYLIKTRGQQVTLSCSPISGHRSVSWYQQTPGQGLQFLFEYFSETQRNKGNFPGRFSGRQFSNSRSEMNVSTLELGDSALYLCASSFDNSYNEQFFGPGTRLTVL.

The chain carries TRBV19 and TRBJ1-4; no definite D call. V was pared by 0 bases and J by 5 bases, with 16 bases between. Germline lookup yields CDR1 LNHDA and CDR2 SQIVND (reference sequence). This CDR3 spans 17 amino acids. CDR3 protein: CASSIDLVSGFNEKLFF. For the CDR3, the DNA is TGTGCCAGTAGTATAGATCTTGTGTCGGGATTCAATGAAAAACTGTTTTTT.

V and J are TRBV2 and TRBJ1-6; the match to TRBD1 covers 7 bases. This CDR3 spans 16 amino acids. After removal of 6 bases from V and 8 bases from J, the junction contained 13 bases not matched to a gene. Germline values: CDR1 SNHLY, CDR2 FYNNEI. In DNA, the CDR3 is TGTGCCAGCAGGGCCTCAGGGGGTTTAAGAGATTCACCCCTCCACTTT. Its translation is CASRASGGLRDSPLHF.

V gene TRBV9 combines with J gene TRBJ2-5; the D gene is possibly TRBD1 (6 bases). With 2 bases removed from V and 7 bases from J, the gap between germline ends came to 15 bases. Per germline, CDR1 SGDLS and CDR2 YYNGEE. This CDR3 comprises 14 residues. The CDR3 sequence is CASSVGTSGSTQYF. DNA for the CDR3: TGTGCCAGCAGCGTTGGGACAAGTGGGTCGACCCAGTACTTC.

This clonotype was observed at least ten times. Compared with germline, one end of the junction differs, possibly owing to a read error. The gene calls are TRBV20-1 and TRBJ2-5; TRBD2 agrees at 9 bases. CDR1 DFQATT and CDR2 SNEGSKA come from the germline V gene (reference sequence). The CDR3 length is 15 residues. CDR3 nucleotide sequence: TGCAGTGCTCGAGATGTCGCGGGGGGGAGGGAGACCCAGTACTTC. It codes for CSARDVAGGRETQYF.

This clonotype was recorded a few times. The chain combines TRBV7-6 with TRBJ1-2; D not certain. Between the trimmed V and J ends, which lost 9 bases and 7 bases, there was a span of 15 bases. This CDR3 is 12 amino acids long. Per the germline V gene, CDR1 is SGHVS and CDR2 is FNYEAQ. CDR3 nucleotide sequence: TGTGCCAGTCGCTCCTTAAAGTCTGGCTACACCTTC. Amino acids: CASRSLKSGYTF.

V gene TRBV5-1 combines with J gene TRBJ2-1; D not certain. Germline CDR1 SGHRS, CDR2 YFSETQ. The length of the CDR3 is 15 residues. V lost 0 bases and J 7 bases, leaving 14 bases between the germline ends. The chain's CDR3 is CASSLEGAPLNEQFF. CDR3 nucleotide sequence: TGCGCCAGCAGCTTGGAAGGAGCACCCCTGAATGAGCAGTTCTTC.

The table lists this clonotype with a count of one. CDR3 residues: CASSSLGANVLTF. The CDR3 DNA is TGTGCCAGTAGTTCCCTTGGGGCCAACGTCCTGACTTTC. The rearrangement uses TRBV19 and TRBJ2-6; D is unresolved. The CDR3 sequence is 13 residues long. V shed 5 bases and J shed 3 bases, with 5 bases lying between them. The germline V gene has CDR1 LNHDA and CDR2 SQIVND (reference sequence).

The V call is TRBV2, the J call TRBJ1-2; possibly TRBD1 for D (5 bases). Germline-derived CDR1 and CDR2 are SNHLY and FYNNEI. The CDR3 runs 14 residues. The V end was cut by 5 bases, the J end by 8 bases, with 18 bases between. This chain's CDR3 is CASSYSREMGGYTF. The CDR3, as DNA: TGTGCCAGCAGTTACTCCAGGGAAATGGGCGGCTACACCTTC.